This passage covers 9 T cell receptor beta chains from one sample sequenced in a study of T-cell memory formation after mild COVID-19. TCRdb independently ran MiXCR on the 5' RACE reads; one entry per CDR3 protein. The top ten hold approximately 13% of the sample, which has hundreds of thousands of distinct CDR3 sequences, approximately 23% seen once. Source material: PBMCs or a T cell subset sorted from them (not recorded which). The source is an adult woman who had mild COVID-19 (a few samples of this study predate the infection). Cell type and time point are not known.

This clonotype was counted only a few times. This chain uses TRBV6-5 with TRBJ1-1, with a possible D match to TRBD1 (5 bases). Germline V gene sequence: CDR1 MNHEY, CDR2 SVGAGI. This CDR3 spans 14 amino acids. Trimming shortened V by 2 bases and J by 3 bases, and 10 bases separated the two germline ends. Written as DNA, the CDR3 is TGTGCCAGCAGTTACGCAGAAGGGGACACTGAAGCTTTCTTT. Residues: CASSYAEGDTEAFF.

This clonotype was picked up many times. The V and J genes are TRBV27 and TRBJ2-3; D is uncertain. This CDR3 spans 17 amino acids. Germline CDR1 reads MNHEY; CDR2 reads SMNVEV (reference sequence). The V end lost 2 bases, the J end lost 2 bases, and 17 bases lay between the germline ends. The CDR3 coding sequence is TGTGCCAGCAGTTTACGAAACCTACCAGCTTCCACAGATACGCAGTATTTT. As protein: CASSLRNLPASTDTQYF.

This clonotype was seen a single time. The rearrangement links TRBV6-1 to TRBJ1-1; perhaps TRBD1 as D (5 bases). V was cut by 2 bases and J by 5 bases, with 12 bases left in between. This CDR3 has 14 amino acids. CDR1 and CDR2 (germline): MNHNS, SASEGT. CDR3 loop: CASSESGGKTEAFF. CDR3 in DNA: TGTGCCAGCAGTGAATCGGGGGGGAAGACTGAAGCTTTCTTT.

The chain is built from TRBV3-1 and TRBJ1-1; 10 bases are shared with TRBD1. This CDR3 is 15 amino acids long. CDR1 is LGHDT, CDR2 YNNKEL, per germline (reference sequence). V was clipped by 3 bases and J by 1 base; unmatched bases: 2. The CDR3: CASSHRTGGNTEAFF. CDR3 bases: TGTGCCAGCAGCCATAGGACAGGGGGGAACACTGAAGCTTTCTTT.

The chain employs TRBV5-1 and TRBJ1-2; D may be TRBD1 (6 bases). This CDR3 has 13 residues. Between the trimmed V and J ends, which lost 3 bases and 6 bases, there was a span of 12 bases. Germline lookup yields CDR1 SGHRS and CDR2 YFSETQ. CDR3 sequence: CASSSTGYNGYTF. The CDR3 region has the DNA TGCGCCAGCAGCTCCACAGGGTATAATGGCTACACCTTC.

The chain joins TRBV29-1 to TRBJ2-7; the match to TRBD1 covers 8 bases. The CDR3 is 14 residues long. In germline, CDR1 is SQVTM, CDR2 ANQGSEA. Trimming cost V 4 bases and J 3 bases; bases outside gene matches: 8. The CDR3 DNA reads as TGCAGCGTTGTAACAGGGGGAACTAACTACGAGCAGTACTTC. This encodes CSVVTGGTNYEQYF.

This clonotype was seen a handful of times. The chain uses TRBV2 and TRBJ2-3, with TRBD1 matching over 9 bases. The J segment lost 9 bases and the V segment lost 2 bases, leaving 9 bases of the junction unmatched. The CDR3 extends over 15 amino acids. Germline values: CDR1 SNHLY, CDR2 FYNNEI. The CDR3 sequence: CASSERQGDEITQYF. As DNA, the CDR3 is TGTGCCAGCAGTGAAAGACAGGGGGATGAAATAACGCAGTATTTT.

The chain has TRBV3-1 and TRBJ2-7, with no clear D. Germline CDR1 reads LGHDT; CDR2 reads YNNKEL (reference sequence). This CDR3 has 14 amino acids. V was trimmed by 1 base and J by 2 bases, leaving 9 bases between them. The CDR3 DNA is TGTGCCAGCAGCCAAGTAACCAGCCCCTACGAGCAGTACTTC. Its translation: CASSQVTSPYEQYF.

This clonotype was detected ten times or more. The gene calls are TRBV12-3 or TRBV12-4 and TRBJ1-2; possibly TRBD1 for D (5 bases). The CDR3 is made up of 13 amino acids. Trimming took 4 bases from V and 0 from J, leaving 6 bases between them. The CDR3 sequence: CASSSTANYGYTF. CDR3 DNA: TGTGCCAGCAGTTCGACAGCTAACTATGGCTACACCTTC.